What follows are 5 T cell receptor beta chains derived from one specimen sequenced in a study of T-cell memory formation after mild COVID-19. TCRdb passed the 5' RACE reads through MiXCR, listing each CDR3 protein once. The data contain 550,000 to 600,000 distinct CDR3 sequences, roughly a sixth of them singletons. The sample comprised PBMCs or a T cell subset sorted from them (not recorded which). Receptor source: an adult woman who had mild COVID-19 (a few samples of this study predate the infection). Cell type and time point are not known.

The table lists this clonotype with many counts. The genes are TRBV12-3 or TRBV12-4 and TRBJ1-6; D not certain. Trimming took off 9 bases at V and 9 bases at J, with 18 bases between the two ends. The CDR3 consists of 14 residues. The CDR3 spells CASYPGSLVSPLHF. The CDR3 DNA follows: TGTGCCAGTTACCCGGGTTCCCTGGTTTCACCCCTCCACTTT.

CDR3 loop: CASSSGGDVPRYETQYF. The CDR3 coding sequence is TGCGCCAGCAGCTCTGGGGGCGACGTGCCCCGGTATGAGACCCAGTACTTC. The chain has TRBV5-1 and TRBJ2-5; TRBD1 is a possible D gene (6 bases). V gave up 3 bases and J gave up 5 bases, with 23 bases separating them. This CDR3 region has 17 residues. Germline V gene lookup returns CDR1 SGHRS and CDR2 YFSETQ.

The CDR3 DNA is TGTGCCAGCAGTGAGAGGACAGGGGCGCGGGAGACCCAGTACTTC. Translated: CASSERTGARETQYF. The V gene is TRBV25-1, the J gene TRBJ2-5; 9 bases are a match to TRBD1. The germline V gene has CDR1 MGHDK and CDR2 SYGVNS. After removal of 3 bases from V and 5 bases from J, the junction contained 7 bases not matched to a gene. The CDR3 is made up of 15 amino acids.

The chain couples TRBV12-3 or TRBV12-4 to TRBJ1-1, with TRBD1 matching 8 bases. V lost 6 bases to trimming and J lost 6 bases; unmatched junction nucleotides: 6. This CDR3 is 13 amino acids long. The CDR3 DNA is TGTGCCAGCAGACAGGGGGGCACTCCTGAAGCTTTCTTT. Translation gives CASRQGGTPEAFF.

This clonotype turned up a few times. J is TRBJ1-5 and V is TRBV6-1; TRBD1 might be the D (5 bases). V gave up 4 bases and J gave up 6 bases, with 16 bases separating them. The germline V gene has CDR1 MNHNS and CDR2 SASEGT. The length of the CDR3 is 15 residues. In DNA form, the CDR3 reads TGTGCCAGCAGTGTCGGAGGGGCCGGGGGTCAGCCCCAGCATTTT. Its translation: CASSVGGAGGQPQHF.